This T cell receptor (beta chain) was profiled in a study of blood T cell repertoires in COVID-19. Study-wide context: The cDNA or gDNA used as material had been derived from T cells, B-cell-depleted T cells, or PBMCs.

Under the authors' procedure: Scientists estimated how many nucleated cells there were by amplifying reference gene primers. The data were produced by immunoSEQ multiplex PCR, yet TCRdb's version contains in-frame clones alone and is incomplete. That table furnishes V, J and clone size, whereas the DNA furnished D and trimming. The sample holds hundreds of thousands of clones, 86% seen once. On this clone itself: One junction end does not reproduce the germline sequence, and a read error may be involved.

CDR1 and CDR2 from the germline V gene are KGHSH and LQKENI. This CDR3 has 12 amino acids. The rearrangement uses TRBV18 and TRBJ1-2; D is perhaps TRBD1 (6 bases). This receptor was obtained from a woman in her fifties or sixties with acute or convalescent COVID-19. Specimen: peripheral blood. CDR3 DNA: TGTGCCACCTCAGGACAGAACTATGGCTACACCTTC. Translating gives CATSGQNYGYTF.